Many counts were recorded for the clone carrying this TCR beta chain. Its specificity is not known. Unique molecular identifiers were built into the TCRbeta library. MiXCR was run by TCRdb on the PCR reads, yielding one entry per CDR3 protein. The sample contains hundreds of thousands of distinct CDR3 sequences, approximately 14% of which appear only once. The data were taken from a study of T-cell reconstitution after alpha-beta-depleted transplantation in children. Germline V gene lookup returns CDR1 DFQATT and CDR2 SNEGSKA (reference sequence). Trimming pared 5 bases from V and 2 bases from J, leaving 11 bases between. The CDR3 has 13 amino acids. General study findings and limits: Reportedly, roughly two months post-transplant, alpha-beta T cells arose from several hundred expanded graft clones. Surviving recipient T cells and thymic progenitors underlay high day-60 TCRbeta diversity in some patients. At the one-year point after transplant, T-cell counts and TCRbeta diversity were found to come mostly from T cells that had been newly produced.

This receptor was taken from a girl aged 2 to 9 with congenital amegakaryocytic thrombocytopenia, due to receive a stem cell transplant. The chain is built from TRBV20-1 and TRBJ2-3; unclear D gene. The specimen comprised PBMCs, sampled before TCRalphabeta/CD19-depleted stem cell transplant. CDR3 bases: TGCAGTGCTTCCTTACTTGACACAGATACGCAGTATTTT. Protein sequence: CSASLLDTDTQYF.